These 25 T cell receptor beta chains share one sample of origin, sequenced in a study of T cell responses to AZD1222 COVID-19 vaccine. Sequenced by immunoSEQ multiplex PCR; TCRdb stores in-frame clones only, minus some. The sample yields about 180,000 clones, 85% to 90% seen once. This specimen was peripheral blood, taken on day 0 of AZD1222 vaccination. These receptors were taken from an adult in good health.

In nucleotides, the CDR3 is TGTGCCAGCAGCCCGGCACCCGCGAACACCGGGGAGCTGTTTTTT. This gives the protein CASSPAPANTGELFF. This chain joins TRBV11-2 and TRBJ2-2; D is unclear. Germline CDR1 and CDR2: SGHAT and FQNNGV. The CDR3 contains 15 residues. Trimming stripped 5 bases from V and 0 bases from J, with 10 bases between.

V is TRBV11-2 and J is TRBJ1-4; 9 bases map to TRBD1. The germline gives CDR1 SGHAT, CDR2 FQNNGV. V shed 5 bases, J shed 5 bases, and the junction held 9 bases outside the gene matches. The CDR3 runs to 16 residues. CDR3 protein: CASSTPGQGSNEKLFF. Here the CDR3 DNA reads TGTGCCAGCAGCACACCGGGACAGGGCTCGAATGAAAAACTGTTTTTT.

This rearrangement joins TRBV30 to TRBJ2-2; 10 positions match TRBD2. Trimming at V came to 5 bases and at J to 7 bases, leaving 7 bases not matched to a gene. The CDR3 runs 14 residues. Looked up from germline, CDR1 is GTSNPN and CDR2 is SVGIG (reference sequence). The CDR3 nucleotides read TGTGCCTGGGGGGGTCTAGCGGGAGTCGGGGAGCTGTTTTTT. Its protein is CAWGGLAGVGELFF.

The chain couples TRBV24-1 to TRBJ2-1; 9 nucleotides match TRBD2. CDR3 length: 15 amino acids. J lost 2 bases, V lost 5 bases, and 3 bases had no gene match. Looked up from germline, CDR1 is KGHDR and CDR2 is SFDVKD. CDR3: CATSVASGTYNEQFF. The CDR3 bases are TGTGCCACCAGTGTCGCTAGCGGGACCTACAATGAGCAGTTCTTC.

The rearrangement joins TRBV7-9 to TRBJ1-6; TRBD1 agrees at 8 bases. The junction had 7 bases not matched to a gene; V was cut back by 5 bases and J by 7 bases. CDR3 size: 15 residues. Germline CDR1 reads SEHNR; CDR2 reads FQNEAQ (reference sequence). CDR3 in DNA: TGTGCCAGCAGCCTCCGGACAGGGTGGAATTCACCCCTCCACTTT. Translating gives CASSLRTGWNSPLHF.

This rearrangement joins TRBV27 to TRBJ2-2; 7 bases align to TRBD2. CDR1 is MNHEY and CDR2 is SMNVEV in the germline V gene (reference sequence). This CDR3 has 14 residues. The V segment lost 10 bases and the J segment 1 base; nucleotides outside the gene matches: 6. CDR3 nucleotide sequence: TGTGCCACCTGGGGGGGGATGAACACCGGGGAGCTGTTTTTT. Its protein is CATWGGMNTGELFF.

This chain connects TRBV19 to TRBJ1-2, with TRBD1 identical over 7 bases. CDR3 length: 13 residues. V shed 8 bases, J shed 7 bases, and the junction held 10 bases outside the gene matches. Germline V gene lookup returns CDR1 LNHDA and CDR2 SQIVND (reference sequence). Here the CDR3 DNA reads TGTGCCAGTGAAGACAGGGTGGGATCTGGCTACACCTTC. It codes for CASEDRVGSGYTF.

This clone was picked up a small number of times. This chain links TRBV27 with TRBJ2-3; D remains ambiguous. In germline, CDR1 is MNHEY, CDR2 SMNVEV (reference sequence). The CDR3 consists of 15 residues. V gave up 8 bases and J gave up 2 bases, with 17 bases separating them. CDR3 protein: CASGQTGRPTDTQYF. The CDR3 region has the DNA TGTGCCAGCGGTCAGACGGGCAGACCCACAGATACGCAGTATTTT.

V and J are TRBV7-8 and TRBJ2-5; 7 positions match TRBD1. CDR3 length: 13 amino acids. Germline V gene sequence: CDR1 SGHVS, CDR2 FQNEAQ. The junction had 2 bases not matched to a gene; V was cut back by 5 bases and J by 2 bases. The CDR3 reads CASSQGQQETQYF. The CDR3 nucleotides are TGTGCCAGCAGCCAGGGACAGCAAGAGACCCAGTACTTC.

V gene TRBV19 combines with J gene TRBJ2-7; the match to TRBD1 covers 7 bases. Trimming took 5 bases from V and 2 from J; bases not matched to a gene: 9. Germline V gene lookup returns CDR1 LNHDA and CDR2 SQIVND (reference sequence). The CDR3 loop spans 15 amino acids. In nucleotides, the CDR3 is TGTGCCAGTAGTCCCGTACGAACAGGGGCCTACGAGCAGTACTTC. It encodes CASSPVRTGAYEQYF.

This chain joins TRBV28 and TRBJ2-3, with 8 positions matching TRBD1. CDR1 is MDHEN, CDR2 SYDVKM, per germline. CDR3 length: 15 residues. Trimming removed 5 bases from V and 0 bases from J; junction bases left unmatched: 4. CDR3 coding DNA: TGTGCCAGCAGTCGGACAGGGTGGAGCACAGATACGCAGTATTTT. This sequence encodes CASSRTGWSTDTQYF.

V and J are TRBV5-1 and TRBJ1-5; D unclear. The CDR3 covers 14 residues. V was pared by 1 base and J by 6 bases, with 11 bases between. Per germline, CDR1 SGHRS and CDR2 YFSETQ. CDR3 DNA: TGCGCCAGCAGCTTGATGGGAGGGAGTCAGCCCCAGCATTTT. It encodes CASSLMGGSQPQHF.

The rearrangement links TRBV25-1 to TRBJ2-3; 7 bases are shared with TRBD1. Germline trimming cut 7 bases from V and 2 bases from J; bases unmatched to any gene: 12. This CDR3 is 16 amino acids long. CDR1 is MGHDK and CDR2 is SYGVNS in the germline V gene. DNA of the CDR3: TGTGCCAGCATAGTCCCCCCGGGACAGCACACAGATACGCAGTATTTT. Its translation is CASIVPPGQHTDTQYF.

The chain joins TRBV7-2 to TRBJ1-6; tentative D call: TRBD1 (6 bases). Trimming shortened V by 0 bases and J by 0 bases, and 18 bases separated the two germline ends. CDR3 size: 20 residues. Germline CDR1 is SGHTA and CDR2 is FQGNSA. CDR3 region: CASSLAGVDSLSSYNSPLHF. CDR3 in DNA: TGTGCCAGCAGCTTAGCGGGGGTGGACAGCCTGAGCTCCTATAATTCACCCCTCCACTTT.

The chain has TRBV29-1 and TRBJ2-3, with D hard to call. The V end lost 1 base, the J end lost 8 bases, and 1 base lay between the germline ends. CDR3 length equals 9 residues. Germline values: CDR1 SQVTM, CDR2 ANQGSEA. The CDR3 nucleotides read TGCAGCGTTGAAGGTACGCAGTATTTT. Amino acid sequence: CSVEGTQYF.

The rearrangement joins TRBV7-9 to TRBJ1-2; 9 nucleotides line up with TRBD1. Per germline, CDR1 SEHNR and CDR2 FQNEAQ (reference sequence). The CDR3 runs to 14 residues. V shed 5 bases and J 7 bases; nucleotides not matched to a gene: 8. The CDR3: CASSQIQGAAGYTF. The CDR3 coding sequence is TGTGCCAGCAGCCAAATACAGGGGGCCGCTGGCTACACCTTC.

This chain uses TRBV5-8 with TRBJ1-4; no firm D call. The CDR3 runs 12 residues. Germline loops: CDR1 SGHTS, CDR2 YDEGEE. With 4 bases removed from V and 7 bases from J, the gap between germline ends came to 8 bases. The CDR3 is CASSTPGEKLFF. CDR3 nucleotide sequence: TGTGCCAGCAGCACCCCCGGTGAAAAACTGTTTTTT.

This chain's CDR3 is CASSQAYTEAFF. In DNA, the CDR3 is TGCGCCAGCAGCCAAGCTTACACTGAAGCTTTCTTT. The V call is TRBV4-1, the J call TRBJ1-1; no definite D call. The length of the CDR3 is 12 residues. Trimming stripped 1 base from V and 3 bases from J, with 3 bases between. Germline loops: CDR1 MGHRA, CDR2 YSYEKL.

The CDR3 reads CASSVGELGQPQHF. The DNA for the CDR3 is TGTGCCAGCAGCGTAGGCGAGCTAGGTCAGCCCCAGCATTTT. This chain links TRBV9 with TRBJ1-5, with D hard to call. Trimming stripped 0 bases from V and 6 bases from J, with 10 bases between. Germline V gene lookup returns CDR1 SGDLS and CDR2 YYNGEE. This CDR3 is built from 14 residues.

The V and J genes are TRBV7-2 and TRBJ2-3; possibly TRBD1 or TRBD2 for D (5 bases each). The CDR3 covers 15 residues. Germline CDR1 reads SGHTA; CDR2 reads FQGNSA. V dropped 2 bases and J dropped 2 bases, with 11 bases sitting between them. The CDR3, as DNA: TGTGCCAGCAGCTTATGGGGGACGGACACAGATACGCAGTATTTT. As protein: CASSLWGTDTDTQYF.

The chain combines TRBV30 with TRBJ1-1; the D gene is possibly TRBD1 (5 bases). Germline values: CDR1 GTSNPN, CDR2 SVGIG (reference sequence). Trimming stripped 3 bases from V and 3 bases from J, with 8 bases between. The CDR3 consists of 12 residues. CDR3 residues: CAWREGHTEAFF. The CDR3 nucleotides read TGTGCCTGGAGGGAGGGACACACTGAAGCTTTCTTT.

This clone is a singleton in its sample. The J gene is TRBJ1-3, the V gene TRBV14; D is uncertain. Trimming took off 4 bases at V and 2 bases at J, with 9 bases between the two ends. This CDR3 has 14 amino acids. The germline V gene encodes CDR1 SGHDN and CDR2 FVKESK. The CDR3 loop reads CASSLAHAGNTIYF. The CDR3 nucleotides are TGTGCCAGCAGCCTAGCCCATGCTGGAAACACCATATATTTT.

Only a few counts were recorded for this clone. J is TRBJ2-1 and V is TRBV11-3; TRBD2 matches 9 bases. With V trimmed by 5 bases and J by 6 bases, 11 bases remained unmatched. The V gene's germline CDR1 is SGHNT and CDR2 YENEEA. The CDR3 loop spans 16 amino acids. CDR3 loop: CASSPDLRGGANEQFF. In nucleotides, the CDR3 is TGTGCCAGCAGCCCCGATCTTCGCGGGGGGGCCAATGAGCAGTTCTTC.

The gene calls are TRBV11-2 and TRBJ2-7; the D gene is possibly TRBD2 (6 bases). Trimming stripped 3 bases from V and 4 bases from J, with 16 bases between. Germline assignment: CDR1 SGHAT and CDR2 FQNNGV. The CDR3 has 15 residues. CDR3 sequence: CASSFNREKRYEQYF. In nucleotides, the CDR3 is TGTGCCAGCAGCTTTAACCGGGAGAAAAGGTACGAGCAGTACTTC.

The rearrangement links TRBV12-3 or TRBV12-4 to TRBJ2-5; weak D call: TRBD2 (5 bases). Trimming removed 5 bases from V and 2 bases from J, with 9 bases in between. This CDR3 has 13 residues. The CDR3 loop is CASSLRGQETQYF. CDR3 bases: TGTGCCAGCAGTCTCCGCGGGCAAGAGACCCAGTACTTC.